This TCR beta chain was sequenced for a study of OX40 agonist ivuxolimab in advanced cancers. This CDR3 has 15 amino acids. V gave up 2 bases and J gave up 6 bases; unmatched junction bases: 5. In germline, CDR1 is SEHNR, CDR2 FQNEAQ (reference sequence). Repertoires were generated with immunoSEQ multiplex PCR, while TCRdb's copy carries only in-frame clones and drops some. The sample shows roughly 50,000 clones, roughly nine tenths of them seen only once. The clonotype comes from an adult with an advanced solid tumor such as melanoma, head and neck, liver or kidney cancer. V is TRBV7-9 and J is TRBJ2-1, with 9 bases matching TRBD1. Material: CD4+ or CD8+ T cells sorted from blood, obtained in a trial of the OX40 agonist ivuxolimab. The DNA for the CDR3 is TGTGCCAGCAGCTTATGGGACAGGGCAACCAATGAGCAGTTCTTC. This encodes CASSLWDRATNEQFF.